This T cell receptor (beta chain) is drawn from a study of CD4 T cells in relation to SARS-CoV-2 and coronaviruses. Germline V gives CDR1 SGHRS, CDR2 YFSETQ. V dropped 5 bases and J dropped 5 bases, with 19 bases sitting between them. CDR3 length equals 15 residues. Only in-frame clones appear in the TCRdb table, and some are missing; sequencing was by immunoSEQ multiplex PCR. Of about 36,000 clones detected, approximately 83% appear once; the ten largest clones hold 6% to 8%. Broader study findings: Crossreactivity was assessed only for spike protein, not other viral proteins.

About this clone: The antigen is undetermined.

The material sequenced was naive CD4+ T cells from PBMCs, cultured in vitro. Subset noted: naive CD4+ T cells isolated by negative enrichment. The clonotype was recovered from an adult with COVID-19. The chain combines TRBV5-1 with TRBJ2-5; tentatively, D is TRBD1 or TRBD2 (7 bases each). The CDR3 sequence is CASRGEGAPGETQYF. CDR3 DNA: TGCGCCAGCAGGGGGGAGGGGGCGCCGGGCGAGACCCAGTACTTC. The whole variable domain, filled in from reference TRBV5-1 and TRBJ2-5, reads KAGVTQTPRYLIKTRGQQVTLSCSPISGHRSVSWYQQTPGQGLQFLFEYFSETQRNKGNFPGRFSGRQFSNSRSEMNVSTLELGDSALYLCASRGEGAPGETQYFGPGTRLLVL.